This T cell receptor beta chain is drawn from a study of cytomegalovirus exposure and HLA in healthy donors. Study-level information: A later analysis reported the same platform for the 90 to 150 validation repertoires and the 666 first-cohort repertoires. Study-wide findings and caveats: Overall, approximately 150 TCR beta chains were annotated as cytomegalovirus-associated. Under in vitro conditions, a few CMV-associated chains were confirmed as specific for CMV antigens. First-cohort TCR clusters were later found to tend to co-occur in the 90 to 150 validation repertoires.

As for this clone: Its antigen is as yet unknown.

Losses at the gene ends were 5 bases for V and 1 base for J; bases not matched to a gene: 8. The CDR3 runs to 16 residues. CDR1 is SGHVS and CDR2 is FNYEAQ in the germline V gene. The data were produced by immunoSEQ multiplex PCR, yet TCRdb's version contains in-frame clones alone and is incomplete. The data contain around 130,000 clones, approximately 89% of them singletons. The sequence came from a man under 40 in good health and CMV-seronegative. The sequencing sample was made of PBMCs. The chain has TRBV7-6 and TRBJ2-7; 10 bases are a match to TRBD1. For the CDR3, the DNA is TGTGCCAGCAGCCCCCAGACAGGGGGCTCTTCCTACGAGCAGTACTTC. This codes for CASSPQTGGSSYEQYF.